This TCR beta chain was obtained from a study of blood T cell repertoires in COVID-19. The CDR3 has 14 amino acids. Trimming pared 0 bases from V and 6 bases from J, leaving 12 bases between. The germline V gene encodes CDR1 SGDLS and CDR2 YYNGEE. Data came from immunoSEQ multiplex PCR; TCRdb stores just in-frame clones and leaves some out. This sample has 300,000 to 400,000 clones, with more than 70% found just once. This clone was observed many times. Input material: peripheral blood. The chain employs TRBV9 and TRBJ1-1, with D possibly TRBD1 on 5 matching bases. The sequence was obtained from a young man with active or convalescent COVID-19. CDR3 nucleotides: TGTGCCAGCAGCGTAGACGGGAGGGGACCTGAAGCTTTCTTT. Translating it yields CASSVDGRGPEAFF. The complete variable domain, with remaining parts taken from reference TRBV9 and TRBJ1-1, reads DSGVTQTPKHLITATGQRVTLRCSPRSGDLSVYWYQQSLDQGLQFLIQYYNGEERAKGNILERFSAQQFPDLHSELNLSSLELGDSALYFCASSVDGRGPEAFFGQGTRLTVV.